The 17 T cell receptor beta chains presented below share a single source sample, sequenced in a study of blood T cell repertoires in COVID-19. Sequencing used immunoSEQ multiplex PCR; TCRdb keeps in-frame clones, though not all of them. The table records tens of thousands of clones, under 95% of them present only once. The sequencing input was peripheral blood. These receptors all stem from a woman of 80 years or more with active or convalescent COVID-19.

V usage is TRBV6-6 and J usage is TRBJ1-2; D call uncertain. The ends were cut back, 2 bases at V and 2 bases at J, with 6 bases in the middle. Germline CDR1 MNHNY, CDR2 SVGAGI (reference sequence). CDR3 length: 13 residues. The DNA of the CDR3 is TGTGCCAGCAGTTACGAGTTCAACTATGGCTACACCTTC. It translates to CASSYEFNYGYTF.

The V call is TRBV5-5, the J call TRBJ2-7; maybe TRBD1 (7 bases). The V end lost 0 bases, the J end lost 0 bases, and 10 bases lay between the germline ends. From germline, CDR1 is SGHKS and CDR2 YYEKEE (reference sequence). This CDR3 comprises 15 residues. Written as DNA, the CDR3 is TGTGCCAGCAGCTTGGTTCAGGGGGGCTCCTACGAGCAGTACTTC. Protein: CASSLVQGGSYEQYF.

The rearrangement links TRBV5-8 to TRBJ2-3, with 10 bases lining up with TRBD1. V was pared by 2 bases and J by 1 base, with 4 bases of the junction left unmatched. CDR3 length: 16 amino acids. Germline lookup yields CDR1 SGHTS and CDR2 YDEGEE. Written as DNA, the CDR3 is TGTGCCAGCAGCTTACTGACAGGGGGCGGCACAGATACGCAGTATTTT. Amino acids: CASSLLTGGGTDTQYF.

The J gene is TRBJ2-7, the V gene TRBV7-9; D ambiguous. Germline V gene lookup returns CDR1 SEHNR and CDR2 FQNEAQ (reference sequence). This CDR3 is 13 amino acids long. With 1 base removed from V and 4 bases from J, the gap between germline ends came to 8 bases. CDR3 nucleotide sequence: TGTGCCAGCAGCTTAGATTGGCCGTACGAGCAGTACTTC. It specifies CASSLDWPYEQYF.

This clone was seen a single time. V usage is TRBV4-3 and J usage is TRBJ2-7; 9 bases agree with TRBD2. This CDR3 has 16 amino acids. The ends lost 0 bases at V and 2 bases at J; junction bases unmatched: 5. Germline V gene data show CDR1 as LGHNA and CDR2 as YSLEER. The CDR3 loop is CASSQEASGVAYEQYF. CDR3 coding DNA: TGCGCCAGCAGCCAAGAAGCTAGCGGGGTCGCCTACGAGCAGTACTTC.

The J gene is TRBJ1-2, the V gene TRBV11-2; D ambiguous. Germline CDR1 and CDR2: SGHAT and FQNNGV. Trimming left V 5 bases short and J 7 bases short, with 14 bases between. This CDR3 contains 13 residues. The CDR3 coding sequence is TGTGCCAGCAGCCTTAGAGGGTCGTCTGGCTACACCTTC. Its protein is CASSLRGSSGYTF.

The J gene is TRBJ2-7, the V gene TRBV4-3, with TRBD2 matching over 7 bases. This CDR3 is built from 15 residues. Trimming removed 1 base from V and 2 bases from J; junction bases left unmatched: 5. Germline CDR1 and CDR2: LGHNA and YSLEER. CDR3 nucleotides: TGCGCCAGCAGCCAAGGGGCGGGGGTTGCCTACGAGCAGTACTTC. Amino acids: CASSQGAGVAYEQYF.

The chain combines TRBV3-1 (or the pseudogene TRBV3-2) with TRBJ2-3; TRBD2 aligns across 14 bases. Unmatched junction bases numbered 10, after V lost 0 bases and J lost 2 bases. Germline V gene lookup returns CDR1 LGHDT and CDR2 YNNKEL (reference sequence). The CDR3 has 20 residues. The chain's CDR3 is CASSQEPIGLAGGSTDTQYF. CDR3 DNA sequence: TGTGCCAGCAGCCAAGAGCCGATCGGACTAGCGGGGGGTTCCACAGATACGCAGTATTTT.

This clone appeared a single time. V and J are TRBV19 and TRBJ2-2; unclear D gene. The germline V gene has CDR1 LNHDA and CDR2 SQIVND (reference sequence). Between the trimmed V and J ends, which lost 2 bases and 0 bases, there was a span of 7 bases. The CDR3 contains 15 residues. The CDR3 sequence is CASSISTANTGELFF. CDR3 sequence (DNA): TGTGCCAGTAGTATAAGTACAGCGAACACCGGGGAGCTGTTTTTT.

The rearrangement links TRBV7-8 to TRBJ2-3, with TRBD2 matching 7 bases. Germline V gene data show CDR1 as SGHVS and CDR2 as FQNEAQ. This CDR3 is built from 14 residues. Trimming removed 5 bases from V and 6 bases from J; junction bases left unmatched: 8. This CDR3 is CASSGTTPSDTQYF. DNA of the CDR3: TGTGCCAGCAGCGGGACTACCCCATCGGATACGCAGTATTTT.

The J gene is TRBJ2-7, the V gene TRBV9, with 7 bases fitting TRBD2. The V and J ends lost 3 bases and 3 bases, in that order; junction bases with no gene match: 12. Germline V lookup: CDR1 SGDLS, CDR2 YYNGEE. The CDR3 is 16 amino acids. The CDR3 is CASSAEASGTLYEQYF. CDR3 DNA sequence: TGTGCCAGCAGCGCGGAGGCTAGCGGAACTCTCTACGAGCAGTACTTC.

This sequence joins TRBV27 and TRBJ1-3; no reliable D call. Germline CDR1 MNHEY, CDR2 SMNVEV (reference sequence). The CDR3 is made up of 16 amino acids. Trimming took off 0 bases at V and 0 bases at J, with 9 bases between the two ends. Here the CDR3 DNA reads TGTGCCAGCAGTTTATCATTCGCAGTCTCTGGAAACACCATATATTTT. It codes for CASSLSFAVSGNTIYF.

This chain links TRBV5-1 with TRBJ1-5, with D possibly matching TRBD1 (6 bases). Trimming cost V 0 bases and J 3 bases, with 10 bases left between them. Per germline, CDR1 SGHRS and CDR2 YFSETQ. CDR3 length: 15 amino acids. The chain's CDR3 is CASSLGPGDNQPQHF. CDR3 DNA sequence: TGCGCCAGCAGCTTGGGTCCAGGGGACAATCAGCCCCAGCATTTT. Together with reference TRBV5-1 and TRBJ1-5, the CDR3 gives the full variable domain: KAGVTQTPRYLIKTRGQQVTLSCSPISGHRSVSWYQQTPGQGLQFLFEYFSETQRNKGNFPGRFSGRQFSNSRSEMNVSTLELGDSALYLCASSLGPGDNQPQHFGDGTRLSIL.

The J gene is TRBJ1-5, the V gene TRBV10-3, with 8 bases aligning to TRBD1. This CDR3 region has 15 residues. The junction had 7 bases not matched to a gene; V was cut back by 6 bases and J by 3 bases. CDR1 is ENHRY and CDR2 is SYGVKD in the germline V gene. The CDR3, as DNA: TGTGCCATCAGCCCGGGACAGGCCATCAATCAGCCCCAGCATTTT. Protein: CAISPGQAINQPQHF.

The rearrangement links TRBV5-1 to TRBJ2-3; TRBD2 matches at 12 bases. V lost 1 base to trimming and J lost 4 bases; unmatched junction nucleotides: 4. Germline V CDR1 and CDR2: SGHRS, YFSETQ. The CDR3 length is 16 residues. CDR3: CASSLPSGGAADTQYF. For the CDR3, the DNA is TGCGCCAGCAGCTTGCCTAGCGGGGGGGCAGCAGATACGCAGTATTTT.

The J gene is TRBJ1-5, the V gene TRBV10-2; no reliable D call. Trimming took off 8 bases at V and 2 bases at J, with 7 bases between the two ends. Germline V CDR1 and CDR2: WSHSY, SAAADI. The CDR3 runs 12 residues. In DNA, the CDR3 is TGCGCCAGCGGGCCCCGCAATCAGCCCCAGCATTTT. Encoded protein: CASGPRNQPQHF.

This clone was counted only a few times. This chain uses TRBV28 with TRBJ2-7, with TRBD1 matching over 8 bases. The CDR3 covers 14 residues. V dropped 6 bases and J dropped 4; count of bases not matched to a gene: 8. The germline gives CDR1 MDHEN, CDR2 SYDVKM. CDR3 residues: CASSPGQGPYEQYF. The CDR3 DNA is TGTGCCAGCAGCCCTGGACAGGGACCGTACGAGCAGTACTTC.